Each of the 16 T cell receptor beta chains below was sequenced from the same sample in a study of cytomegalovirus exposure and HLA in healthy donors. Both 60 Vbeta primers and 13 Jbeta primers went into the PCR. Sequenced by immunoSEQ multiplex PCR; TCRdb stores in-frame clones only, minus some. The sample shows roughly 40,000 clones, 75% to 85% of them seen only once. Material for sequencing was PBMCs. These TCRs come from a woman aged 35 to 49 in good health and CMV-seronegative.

DNA of the CDR3: TGTGCCATCAGTGATCTGGACAAAAGTGGCTACACCTTC. It codes for CAISDLDKSGYTF. The rearrangement uses TRBV10-3 and TRBJ1-2; the D gene is possibly TRBD1 (5 bases). Germline V gene data show CDR1 as ENHRY and CDR2 as SYGVKD. The CDR3 is 13 residues long. V was shortened by 3 bases and J by 7 bases, with 12 bases between the two germline ends.

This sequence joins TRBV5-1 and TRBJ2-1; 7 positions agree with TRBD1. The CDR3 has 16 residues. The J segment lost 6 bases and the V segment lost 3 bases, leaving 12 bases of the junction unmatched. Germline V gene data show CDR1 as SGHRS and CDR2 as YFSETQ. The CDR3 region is CASSSRGGTGVNEQFF. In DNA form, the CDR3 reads TGCGCCAGCAGCTCCCGTGGGGGCACAGGGGTCAATGAGCAGTTCTTC.

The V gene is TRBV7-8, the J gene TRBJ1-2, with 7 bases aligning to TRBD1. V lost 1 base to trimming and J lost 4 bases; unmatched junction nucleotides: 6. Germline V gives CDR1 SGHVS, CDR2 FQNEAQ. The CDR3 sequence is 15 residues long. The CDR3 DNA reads TGTGCCAGCAGCTTAGGGACAGGCGATCTCTATGGCTACACCTTC. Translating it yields CASSLGTGDLYGYTF. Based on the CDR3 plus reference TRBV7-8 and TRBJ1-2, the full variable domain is GAGVSQSPRYKVAKRGQDVALRCDPISGHVSLFWYQQALGQGPEFLTYFQNEAQLDKSGLPSDRFFAERPEGSVSTLKIQRTQQEDSAVYLCASSLGTGDLYGYTFGSGTRLTVV.

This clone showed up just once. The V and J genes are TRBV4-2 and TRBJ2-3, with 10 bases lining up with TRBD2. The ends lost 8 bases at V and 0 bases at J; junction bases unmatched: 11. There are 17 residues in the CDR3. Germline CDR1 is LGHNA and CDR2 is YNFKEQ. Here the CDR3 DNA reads TGTGCCAGCGGGGTTAGCGGGGGGACAGCAAGCACAGATACGCAGTATTTT. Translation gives CASGVSGGTASTDTQYF.

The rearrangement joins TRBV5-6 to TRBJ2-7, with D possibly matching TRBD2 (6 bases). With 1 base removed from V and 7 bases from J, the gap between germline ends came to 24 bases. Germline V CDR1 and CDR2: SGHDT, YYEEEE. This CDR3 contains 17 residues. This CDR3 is CASSLRTMTVRGGEQYF. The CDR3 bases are TGTGCCAGCAGCTTGAGGACTATGACAGTGAGGGGAGGTGAGCAGTACTTC.

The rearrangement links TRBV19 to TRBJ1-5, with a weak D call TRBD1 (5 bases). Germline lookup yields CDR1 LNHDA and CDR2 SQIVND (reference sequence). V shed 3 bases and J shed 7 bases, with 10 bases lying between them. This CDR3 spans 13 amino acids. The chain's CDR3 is CASSIAGGQPQHF. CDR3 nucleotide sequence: TGTGCCAGTAGTATCGCCGGGGGGCAGCCCCAGCATTTT.

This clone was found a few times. CDR3: CASSLAGTGVGDTQYF. The CDR3 nucleotides read TGTGCCAGCAGCTTAGCCGGGACAGGGGTTGGAGATACGCAGTATTTT. V usage is TRBV7-2 and J usage is TRBJ2-3; 10 bases map to TRBD1. V lost 0 bases to trimming and J lost 5 bases; unmatched junction nucleotides: 5. The CDR3 contains 16 residues. Germline lookup yields CDR1 SGHTA and CDR2 FQGNSA. Full variable domain (rest looked up from reference TRBV7-2 and TRBJ2-3): GAGVSQSPSNKVTEKGKDVELRCDPISGHTALYWYRQSLGQGLEFLIYFQGNSAPDKSGLPSDRFSAERTGGSVSTLTIQRTQQEDSAVYLCASSLAGTGVGDTQYFGPGTRLTVL.

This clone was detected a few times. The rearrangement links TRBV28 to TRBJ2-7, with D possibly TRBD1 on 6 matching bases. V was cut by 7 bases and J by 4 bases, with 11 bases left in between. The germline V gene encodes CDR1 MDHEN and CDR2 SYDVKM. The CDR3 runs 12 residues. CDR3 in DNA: TGTGCCAGCAAAACAGGGAGTTACGAGCAGTACTTC. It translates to CASKTGSYEQYF.

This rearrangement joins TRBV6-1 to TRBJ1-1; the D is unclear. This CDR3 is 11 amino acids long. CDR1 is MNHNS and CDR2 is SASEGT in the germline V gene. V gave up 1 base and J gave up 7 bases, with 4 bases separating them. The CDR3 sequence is CASSEGHEAFF. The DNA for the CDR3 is TGTGCCAGCAGTGAAGGGCATGAAGCTTTCTTT.

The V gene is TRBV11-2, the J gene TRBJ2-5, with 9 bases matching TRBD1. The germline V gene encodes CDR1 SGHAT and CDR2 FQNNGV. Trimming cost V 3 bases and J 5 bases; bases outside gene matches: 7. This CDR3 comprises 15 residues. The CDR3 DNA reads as TGTGCCAGCAGCTTTTCACAGGGGGCGGGGGAGACCCAGTACTTC. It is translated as CASSFSQGAGETQYF.

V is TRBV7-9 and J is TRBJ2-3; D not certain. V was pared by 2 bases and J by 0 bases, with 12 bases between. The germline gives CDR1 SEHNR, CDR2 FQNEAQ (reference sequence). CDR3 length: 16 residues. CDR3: CASSLLGQSSTDTQYF. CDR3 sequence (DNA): TGTGCCAGCAGCTTACTAGGCCAGTCTAGCACAGATACGCAGTATTTT.

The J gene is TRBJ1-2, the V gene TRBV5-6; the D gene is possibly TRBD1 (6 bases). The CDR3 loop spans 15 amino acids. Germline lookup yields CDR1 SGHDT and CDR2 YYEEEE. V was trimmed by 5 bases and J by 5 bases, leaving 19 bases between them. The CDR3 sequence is CASRAAGARVYGYTF. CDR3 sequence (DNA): TGTGCCAGCAGGGCCGCGGGGGCGCGTGTGTATGGCTACACCTTC.

This chain's CDR3 is CASSKGSSYNEQFF. The CDR3 DNA reads as TGTGCCAGTAGTAAAGGGAGCTCCTACAATGAGCAGTTCTTC. The chain uses TRBV19 and TRBJ2-1; perhaps TRBD2 as D (5 bases). Trimming shortened V by 4 bases and J by 0 bases, and 7 bases separated the two germline ends. Germline CDR1 and CDR2: LNHDA and SQIVND (reference sequence). This CDR3 contains 14 residues.

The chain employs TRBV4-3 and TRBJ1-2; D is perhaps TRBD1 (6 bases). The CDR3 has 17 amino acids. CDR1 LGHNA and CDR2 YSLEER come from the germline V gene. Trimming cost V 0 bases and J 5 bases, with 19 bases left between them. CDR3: CASSQDLDRTASYGYTF. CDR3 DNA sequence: TGCGCCAGCAGCCAAGATCTTGACCGGACAGCATCATATGGCTACACCTTC.

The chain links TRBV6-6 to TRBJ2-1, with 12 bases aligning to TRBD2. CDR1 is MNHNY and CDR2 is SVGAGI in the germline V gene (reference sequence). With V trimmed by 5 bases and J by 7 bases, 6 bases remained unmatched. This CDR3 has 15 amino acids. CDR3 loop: CASSLLAGGRNEQFF. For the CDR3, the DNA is TGTGCCAGCAGTCTACTAGCGGGGGGCCGTAATGAGCAGTTCTTC.

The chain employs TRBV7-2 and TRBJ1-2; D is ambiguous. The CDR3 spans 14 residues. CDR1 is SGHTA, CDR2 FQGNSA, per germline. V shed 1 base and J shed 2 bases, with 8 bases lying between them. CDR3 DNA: TGTGCCAGCAGCTTAGACGCGGGGAACTATGGCTACACCTTC. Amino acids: CASSLDAGNYGYTF.